This T cell receptor (beta chain) derives from a study of T cell repertoires in cytomegalovirus infection. Study information: An indication of both CMV infection and matching HLA type came from public TCR beta signatures. Findings and caveats of the study: Identification of carriers of CMV plus the relevant HLA was achieved through cumulative public TCR beta family frequency.

TCRdb passed the reads through MiXCR, listing each CDR3 protein once. Here the sample spans about 680,000 distinct CDR3 sequences, less than 25% being singletons. A note on this clonotype: Its specificity is unknown.

Germline CDR1 DFQATT, CDR2 SNEGSKA (reference sequence). Trimming removed 7 bases from V and 1 base from J; junction bases left unmatched: 3. This CDR3 spans 13 amino acids. Sequenced input: CD8+ T cells from PBMCs. This clonotype was obtained from a human donor in good health (CMV status not recorded). Some clones in this sample may be carry-over from other donors' samples. V gene TRBV20-1 combines with J gene TRBJ1-1; TRBD1 matches 10 bases. This CDR3 reads CSGRDRGNTEAFF. DNA for the CDR3: TGCAGTGGTAGGGACAGGGGGAACACTGAAGCTTTCTTT.